This T cell receptor (beta chain) appears in the sequencing data of a study of blood T cell repertoires in COVID-19. The data were produced by immunoSEQ multiplex PCR, yet TCRdb's version contains in-frame clones alone and is incomplete. This sample carries some 250,000 clones, 80% to 85% of them seen once, and the ten largest clones take roughly 30%. V lost 5 bases to trimming and J lost 6 bases, with 17 bases between them. Germline assignment: CDR1 LGHDT and CDR2 YNNKEL (reference sequence). The length of the CDR3 is 16 residues. What was sequenced was peripheral blood. The J gene is TRBJ1-6, the V gene TRBV3-1 (or the pseudogene TRBV3-2), with a weak D call TRBD1 (6 bases). The source is a middle-aged man with acute or convalescent COVID-19. CDR3 sequence (DNA): TGTGCCAGCAGCGTGCTGCCAGGGGAATTTAATTCACCCCTCCACTTT. Protein sequence: CASSVLPGEFNSPLHF.